A selection of T cell receptor beta chains follows, all from one sample in a study of blood T cells in healthy people across ages. TCRdb re-analysed the 5' RACE reads in MiXCR, keeping a single row per CDR3 protein. The repertoire consists of some 900,000 distinct CDR3 sequences, with roughly 43% occurring once and the leading ten covering around 15%. Sequenced: blood. Source of these receptors: a young man in good health. Both conserved end residues are part of each CDR3. D genes are given only for firm matches. Rows give clone size only sometimes, using once, few, many, or a class for an expanded clone.

D gene	clone size	V gene	J gene	CDR3 DNA	CDR3 protein
-	few	TRBV6-5	TRBJ1-2	TGTGCCAGCAGGATCGGGACGGCGAAGCGGGGGAATGGCTACACCTTC	CASRIGTAKRGNGYTF
TRBD2	-	TRBV7-3	TRBJ2-1	TGTGCCAGCAGCACCCGACTAGCGGGGCGATACAATGAGCAGTTCTTC	CASSTRLAGRYNEQFF
-	few	TRBV4-1	TRBJ1-5	TGCGCCAGCAGCCAAGATAATATGGGGGGAGCGGGGCAGCCCCAGCATTTT	CASSQDNMGGAGQPQHF
TRBD2	few	TRBV27	TRBJ2-7	TGTGCCAGCAGTACGTTAGCGGGGGCGTCCTACGAGCAGTACTTC	CASSTLAGASYEQYF
-	-	TRBV3-1	TRBJ1-1	TGTGCCAGCAGCCTCAGGGGTTCCGACCCTGAAGCTTTCTTT	CASSLRGSDPEAFF
-	-	TRBV7-2	TRBJ2-3	TGTGCCAGCAGCACTTACACAGATATGCAGTATTTT	CASSTYTDMQYF
-	-	TRBV4-3	TRBJ2-2	TGCGCCAGCAGCCAAGATCGGACGAACACCGGGGAGCTGTTTTTT	CASSQDRTNTGELFF
TRBD1	many	TRBV20-1	TRBJ2-4	TGCAGTGCTAACAGTGGGACAGGAGCGAACATTCAGTACTTC	CSANSGTGANIQYF
TRBD1	-	TRBV18	TRBJ2-4	TGTGCCAGCTCACCGAACCCCGGGACAGTTAAAAACATTCAGTACTTC	CASSPNPGTVKNIQYF
-	few	TRBV18	TRBJ1-4	TGTGCCAGCTCACCTGGCGGAGCAACTAATGAAAAACTGTTTTTT	CASSPGGATNEKLFF
-	few	TRBV9	TRBJ2-7	TGTGCCAGCAGCGTAGTGGGCCCCCGGGATCCGAGCTCCTACGAGCAGTACTTC	CASSVVGPRDPSSYEQYF
TRBD2	once	TRBV29-1	TRBJ2-1	TGCAGCGTTGACGCGGGACTAGCGGGGGGGCGTTCCTACAATGAGCAGTTCTTC	CSVDAGLAGGRSYNEQFF
-	many	TRBV4-1	TRBJ2-3	TGCGCCAGCAGCCGAGAGGGGGATACGCAGTATTTT	CASSREGDTQYF
-	-	TRBV10-3	TRBJ2-1	TGTGCCATCAGTGAGTCCCGTTTCCCCACCTCAGGGGTAGGCTACCGAAGACACAATGAGCAGTTCTTC	CAISESRFPTSGVGYRRHNEQFF
-	-	TRBV9	TRBJ1-2	TGTGCCAGCAGCGTAGACCACGGACGGAACTATGGCTACACCTTC	CASSVDHGRNYGYTF
-	-	TRBV20-1	TRBJ1-2	TGCAGTGCTAGATCGGGGAGTAGGAACTATGGCTACACCTTC	CSARSGSRNYGYTF
TRBD1	few	TRBV6-5	TRBJ2-1	TGTGCCAGCAGGAGCCGGGACAGCCTCAATGAGCAGTTCTTC	CASRSRDSLNEQFF
TRBD2	-	TRBV24-1	TRBJ2-1	TGTGCCACCAGTGACGCCGCCCCGGGACTAGCGGGGGGTACGGGTAGGAATGAGCAGTTCTTC	CATSDAAPGLAGGTGRNEQFF
TRBD1	-	TRBV12-3/TRBV12-4	TRBJ2-7	TGTGCCAGCACCCCGGGACAGGACTACGAGCAGTACTTC	CASTPGQDYEQYF
TRBD2	-	TRBV20-1	TRBJ2-5	TGCAGTGCTCCTGGGCCGAGACTAGCGGAAGAGACCCAGTACTTC	CSAPGPRLAEETQYF
TRBD1	once	TRBV6-5	TRBJ2-6	TGTGCCAGCAGTTTCCGACAGGGCCCCACTGGGGCCAACGTCCTGACTTTC	CASSFRQGPTGANVLTF
TRBD2	few	TRBV4-1	TRBJ2-2	TGCGCCAGCAGCCAGCCTAGCGGCCCGAACACCGGGGAGCTGTTTTTT	CASSQPSGPNTGELFF
-	-	TRBV9	TRBJ1-1	TGTGCCAGCAGCGTAGATTGGGGCAGGGGGAACACTGAAGCTTTCTTT	CASSVDWGRGNTEAFF
TRBD1	-	TRBV29-1	TRBJ1-2	TGCAGCGTGGGACAGGTGGATACTAACTATGGCTACACCTTC	CSVGQVDTNYGYTF
-	-	TRBV5-5	TRBJ2-3	TGTGCCAGCAGCCCCACAGGGTTGGCGTCTGATACGCAGTATTTT	CASSPTGLASDTQYF
TRBD1	-	TRBV12-3/TRBV12-4	TRBJ2-2	TGTGCCAGCAGTTTCATGGGACAGGTGACCGGGGAGCTGTTTTTT	CASSFMGQVTGELFF
TRBD1	-	TRBV10-3	TRBJ1-2	TGTGCCATCAGCTTGGACAGGGAATTGGATGGCTACACCTTC	CAISLDRELDGYTF
-	-	TRBV3-1	TRBJ2-1	TGTGCCAGCAGCCGTCGCGGGGGCCAGGGATACGATGAGCAGTTCTTC	CASSRRGGQGYDEQFF
-	few	TRBV10-3	TRBJ1-2	TGTGCCATCAGACCCGACAGCAACTATGGCTACACCTTC	CAIRPDSNYGYTF
TRBD2	-	TRBV7-2	TRBJ2-5	TGTGCCAGCAGACTCGGGGGGGTCCTTAAAGAGACCCAGTACTTC	CASRLGGVLKETQYF
-	-	TRBV12-3/TRBV12-4	TRBJ1-2	TGTGCCAGCAGGGCGACAGGCCCTAACTATGGCTACACCTTC	CASRATGPNYGYTF
TRBD1	-	TRBV7-8	TRBJ2-3	TGTGCCAGCAGCTTTGGGGGCCGGGACAGGGCCGCGAATACGCAGTATTTT	CASSFGGRDRAANTQYF